Presented here are 20 T cell receptor beta chains from one specimen sequenced in a study of shared clonotypes between healthy human individuals. Profiled with immunoSEQ multiplex PCR; TCRdb holds only in-frame clones, not every one. This table has about 1 million clones, roughly 80% appearing once. Material: memory CD4+ T cells sorted from blood. Noted subset: CD45RA-negative fraction. These TCRs come from a man aged 18 to 29 in good health.

The V gene is TRBV6-6, the J gene TRBJ2-7, with D unresolved. CDR1 MNHNY and CDR2 SVGAGI come from the germline V gene (reference sequence). CDR3 length: 12 amino acids. The germline V and J ends were trimmed by 6 bases and 4 bases, with 10 bases remaining between them. CDR3 in amino acids: CASSPNLYEQYF. The CDR3 DNA reads TGTGCCAGCAGCCCGAATTTATACGAGCAGTACTTC.

The rearrangement uses TRBV19 and TRBJ1-5, with D maybe TRBD1 (5 bases). With 6 bases removed from V and 2 bases from J, the gap between germline ends came to 11 bases. This CDR3 is built from 14 residues. Germline V gives CDR1 LNHDA, CDR2 SQIVND (reference sequence). The CDR3 DNA reads as TGTGCCAGTAGCGGGGCCGGGGGCAATCAGCCCCAGCATTTT. This codes for CASSGAGGNQPQHF.

This sequence joins TRBV11-2 and TRBJ2-4, with a tentative D call TRBD2 (5 bases). Germline loops: CDR1 SGHAT, CDR2 FQNNGV. The CDR3 length is 19 residues. Deletions cut 0 bases from V and 3 bases from J, with 21 bases between. The CDR3: CASSLDDPRVEGYKNIQYF. DNA of the CDR3: TGTGCCAGCAGCTTAGATGACCCCCGCGTCGAGGGTTACAAAAACATTCAGTACTTC.

This chain uses TRBV11-2 with TRBJ2-7; D remains ambiguous. The germline gives CDR1 SGHAT, CDR2 FQNNGV. This CDR3 has 15 amino acids. V shed 4 bases and J shed 3 bases, with 16 bases lying between them. CDR3 region: CASSSGRARIYEQYF. CDR3 sequence (DNA): TGTGCCAGCAGCTCGGGCCGCGCTAGGATCTACGAGCAGTACTTC.

The gene calls are TRBV6-6 and TRBJ2-1; D might be TRBD1 (6 bases). V lost 7 bases, J lost 15 bases, and 22 bases lay in between. This CDR3 is built from 13 residues. CDR1 is MNHNY, CDR2 SVGAGI, per germline (reference sequence). This chain's CDR3 is CASTETGQNHPFF. The CDR3, as DNA: TGTGCCAGCACCGAGACAGGCCAAAACCACCCGTTCTTC.

This clone turned up a few times. The CDR3 spells CASSVVGQGTGELFF. DNA for the CDR3: TGTGCCAGCAGCGTAGTGGGACAGGGGACCGGGGAGCTGTTTTTT. V usage is TRBV9 and J usage is TRBJ2-2, with 10 bases identical to TRBD1. The CDR3 totals 15 residues. J lost 5 bases, V lost 0 bases, and 1 base had no gene match. Germline CDR1 is SGDLS and CDR2 is YYNGEE.

The chain employs TRBV10-2 and TRBJ2-3; D is perhaps TRBD2 (6 bases). CDR1 is WSHSY, CDR2 SAAADI, per germline. V shed 3 bases and J shed 5 bases, with 12 bases lying between them. This CDR3 is built from 14 residues. The CDR3 nucleotides are TGCGCCAGCAGTGACCGGACGGGGGTAGATACGCAGTATTTT. Translation: CASSDRTGVDTQYF.

Details on this clone: Other DNA sequences within the sample encode an identical CDR3. The chain recombines TRBV5-1 with TRBJ2-3; the match to TRBD1 covers 9 bases. Germline V gene data show CDR1 as SGHRS and CDR2 as YFSETQ. This CDR3 region has 15 residues. Losses at the gene ends were 0 bases for V and 1 base for J; bases not matched to a gene: 0. As DNA, the CDR3 is TGCGCCAGCAGCTTGGGACAGGGGGGCACAGATACGCAGTATTTT. Translation gives CASSLGQGGTDTQYF.

The chain has TRBV11-2 and TRBJ1-6, with D possibly being TRBD1 (6 bases). Germline-derived CDR1 and CDR2 are SGHAT and FQNNGV. V was cut by 4 bases and J by 6 bases, with 10 bases left in between. This CDR3 is built from 14 residues. CDR3 sequence: CASSSGGSNSPLHF. CDR3 in DNA: TGTGCCAGCAGCTCCGGGGGCAGTAATTCACCCCTCCACTTT. The variable domain in full, with the rest retrieved from reference TRBV11-2 and TRBJ1-6, is EAGVAQSPRYKIIEKRQSVAFWCNPISGHATLYWYQQILGQGPKLLIQFQNNGVVDDSQLPKDRFSAERLKGVDSTLKIQPAKLEDSAVYLCASSSGGSNSPLHFGNGTRLTVT.

The chain is built from TRBV4-1 and TRBJ1-5, with a possible D match to TRBD1 (5 bases). The CDR3 sequence is 17 residues long. The germline V gene has CDR1 MGHRA and CDR2 YSYEKL. The V gene lost 0 bases and the J gene lost 0 bases, with 12 bases spanning the gap. The CDR3 region is CASSQETESYSNQPQHF. The CDR3 DNA is TGCGCCAGCAGCCAAGAGACAGAATCATATAGCAATCAGCCCCAGCATTTT.

Here the CDR3 reads CASSESKGGKVQGAYNSPLHF. The CDR3 nucleotides read TGCGCCAGCAGTGAGTCAAAGGGAGGCAAAGTGCAGGGAGCCTATAATTCACCCCTCCACTTT. The chain recombines TRBV10-2 with TRBJ1-6; possibly TRBD1 for D (5 bases). Trimming took 0 bases from V and 2 from J, leaving 23 bases between them. Germline assignment: CDR1 WSHSY and CDR2 SAAADI. The CDR3 is 21 amino acids.

V usage is TRBV11-2 and J usage is TRBJ1-1; 8 nucleotides match TRBD1. Looked up from germline, CDR1 is SGHAT and CDR2 is FQNNGV. Trimming removed 4 bases from V and 1 base from J; junction bases left unmatched: 5. This CDR3 spans 15 amino acids. Here the CDR3 reads CASSSQGAGNTEAFF. The CDR3 DNA reads TGTGCCAGCAGCTCCCAGGGGGCCGGGAACACTGAAGCTTTCTTT.

The V gene is TRBV18, the J gene TRBJ1-6; D call uncertain. The V end was cut by 3 bases, the J end by 8 bases, with 14 bases between. There are 15 residues in the CDR3. Germline V gene lookup returns CDR1 KGHSH and CDR2 LQKENI. CDR3 bases: TGTGCCAGCTCACCGGTGGAGGGAGTTGATTCACCCCTCCACTTT. As protein: CASSPVEGVDSPLHF.

This chain connects TRBV5-6 to TRBJ2-4; no reliable D call. CDR3 length: 11 residues. V gave up 0 bases and J gave up 13 bases, with 8 bases separating them. CDR1 and CDR2 (germline): SGHDT, YYEEEE. CDR3 loop: CASSLAERQYF. CDR3 nucleotide sequence: TGTGCCAGCAGCTTGGCTGAGAGACAGTACTTC.

This chain links TRBV7-8 with TRBJ2-3; 7 bases agree with TRBD2. The germline V gene has CDR1 SGHVS and CDR2 FQNEAQ. CDR3 length: 14 amino acids. Trimming at V came to 8 bases and at J to 1 base, leaving 6 bases not matched to a gene. The CDR3 here is CASGAREGTDTQYF. For the CDR3, the DNA is TGTGCCAGCGGAGCCCGGGAGGGCACAGATACGCAGTATTTT.

Regarding this clone: This sample includes further DNA sequences coding for the same CDR3. The chain carries TRBV7-9 and TRBJ2-1, with a possible D match to TRBD2 (5 bases). This CDR3 has 15 residues. The germline V gene has CDR1 SEHNR and CDR2 FQNEAQ (reference sequence). The germline V and J ends were trimmed by 2 bases and 0 bases, with 8 bases remaining between them. CDR3 nucleotides: TGTGCCAGCAGCTTAATGAGCGGCTCCTACAATGAGCAGTTCTTC. It translates to CASSLMSGSYNEQFF.

This clone has just one count. This chain joins TRBV5-6 and TRBJ1-3; perhaps TRBD1 as D (6 bases). The CDR3 consists of 16 residues. The germline V gene has CDR1 SGHDT and CDR2 YYEEEE. The V gene lost 3 bases and the J gene lost 0 bases, with 13 bases spanning the gap. The CDR3 is CASSSRGDISGNTIYF. The CDR3 DNA follows: TGTGCCAGCAGCTCACGAGGGGACATCTCTGGAAACACCATATATTTT.

Only one count was recorded for this clone. The CDR3 protein is CASSLGAWNTGELFF. CDR3 coding DNA: TGTGCCAGCAGCTTAGGTGCCTGGAACACCGGGGAGCTGTTTTTT. V gene TRBV7-8 combines with J gene TRBJ2-2; D gene uncertain. Trimming removed 1 base at V and 1 base at J, with 7 bases between. This CDR3 is built from 15 residues. Germline loops: CDR1 SGHVS, CDR2 FQNEAQ. Looking up the rest from reference TRBV7-8 and TRBJ2-2 gives the full variable domain: GAGVSQSPRYKVAKRGQDVALRCDPISGHVSLFWYQQALGQGPEFLTYFQNEAQLDKSGLPSDRFFAERPEGSVSTLKIQRTQQEDSAVYLCASSLGAWNTGELFFGEGSRLTVL.

This sequence joins TRBV7-9 and TRBJ1-4; no clear D gene. The V end lost 4 bases, the J end lost 0 bases, and 12 bases lay between the germline ends. The CDR3 spans 16 residues. Germline V gene data show CDR1 as SEHNR and CDR2 as FQNEAQ (reference sequence). For the CDR3, the DNA is TGTGCCAGCAGCTCCCCGCAACTCTCAACTAATGAAAAACTGTTTTTT. Protein: CASSSPQLSTNEKLFF.

Here the CDR3 DNA reads TGTGCCAGCAGCAAGAAGGCGACAGGAAGGGAAGAGACCCAGTACTTC. Encoded protein: CASSKKATGREETQYF. This sequence joins TRBV13 and TRBJ2-5, with D possibly matching TRBD1 (6 bases). This CDR3 has 16 amino acids. CDR1 is PRHDT, CDR2 FYEKMQ, per germline (reference sequence). The V end lost 5 bases, the J end lost 3 bases, and 19 bases lay between the germline ends.